This entry lists 32 T cell receptor beta chains sequenced from one sample in a study of T cell responses to AZD1222 COVID-19 vaccine. The assay was immunoSEQ multiplex PCR, and TCRdb's table has in-frame clones only and misses some. The sample lists some 150,000 clones; approximately 90% were seen once. Sequenced material: peripheral blood, taken on day 0 of AZD1222 vaccination. Receptors were obtained from an adult in good health.

The chain uses TRBV19 and TRBJ2-2; D remains ambiguous. Trimming stripped 7 bases from V and 2 bases from J, with 11 bases between. Germline V lookup: CDR1 LNHDA, CDR2 SQIVND (reference sequence). This CDR3 has 14 amino acids. The CDR3 DNA reads as TGTGCCAGTACGACCTATTCTAACACCGGGGAGCTGTTTTTT. It is translated as CASTTYSNTGELFF.

This clone has only a few counts. The V call is TRBV19, the J call TRBJ2-7; 8 bases match TRBD1. Trimming removed 8 bases from V and 3 bases from J; junction bases left unmatched: 6. Germline assignment: CDR1 LNHDA and CDR2 SQIVND (reference sequence). The CDR3 totals 13 residues. CDR3 nucleotide sequence: TGTGCCAGTGGGAACAGGGGGATCTACGAGCAGTACTTC. Translating it yields CASGNRGIYEQYF.

The chain employs TRBV18 and TRBJ2-7; possibly TRBD1 for D (5 bases). V shed 5 bases and J shed 5 bases, with 13 bases lying between them. CDR3 size: 13 residues. Germline assignment: CDR1 KGHSH and CDR2 LQKENI. The CDR3 protein is CASSGAGLNEQYF. CDR3 sequence (DNA): TGTGCCAGCTCAGGGGCAGGGCTGAACGAGCAGTACTTC. The complete variable domain, with remaining parts taken from reference TRBV18 and TRBJ2-7, reads NAGVMQNPRHLVRRRGQEARLRCSPMKGHSHVYWYRQLPEEGLKFMVYLQKENIIDESGMPKERFSAEFPKEGPSILRIQQVVRGDSAAYFCASSGAGLNEQYFGPGTRLTVT.

This clone was seen just once. J is TRBJ1-2 and V is TRBV28, with D possibly TRBD1 on 5 matching bases. The CDR3 sequence is 14 residues long. From germline, CDR1 is MDHEN and CDR2 SYDVKM. With 5 bases removed from V and 5 bases from J, the gap between germline ends came to 15 bases. In DNA form, the CDR3 reads TGTGCCAGCAGTCCGTACTCGGGGCCTTATGGCTACACCTTC. This sequence encodes CASSPYSGPYGYTF.

The chain couples TRBV15 to TRBJ1-4, with D unresolved. The CDR3 has 13 amino acids. The V and J ends lost 0 bases and 8 bases respectively, with 7 bases between them. The germline V gene encodes CDR1 LNHNV and CDR2 YYDKDF (reference sequence). CDR3 amino acids: CATSRDSNEKLFF. In nucleotides, the CDR3 is TGTGCCACCAGCAGAGATTCGAACGAAAAACTGTTTTTT.

This chain joins TRBV11-3 and TRBJ1-1; TRBD1 matches at 9 bases. The trim removed 5 bases at V and 10 bases at J, leaving 17 bases unmatched. This CDR3 has 16 residues. Germline CDR1 is SGHNT and CDR2 is YENEEA. The CDR3 DNA sequence: TGTGCCAGCAGCCTATACAACCACACCCGGGACAGGGTAGCTTTCTTT. Encoded protein: CASSLYNHTRDRVAFF.

V and J are TRBV14 and TRBJ1-1; D is unclear. V lost 6 bases and J lost 7, with 15 bases in between. The CDR3 consists of 13 residues. Germline V gene lookup returns CDR1 SGHDN and CDR2 FVKESK. DNA of the CDR3: TGTGCCAGCAGTCGCCCTGGCCAGATTGAAGCTTTCTTT. Protein: CASSRPGQIEAFF.

The chain combines TRBV5-4 with TRBJ2-3; TRBD2 aligns across 10 bases. After removal of 3 bases from V and 3 bases from J, the junction contained 4 bases not matched to a gene. The CDR3 is 15 amino acids. CDR1 is SGHNT, CDR2 YYREEE, per germline (reference sequence). The CDR3 loop is CASSSSGSRTDTQYF. The CDR3 DNA reads as TGTGCCAGCAGCTCTAGCGGGAGCCGAACAGATACGCAGTATTTT.

The chain is built from TRBV28 and TRBJ1-2, with unresolved D. Germline V CDR1 and CDR2: MDHEN, SYDVKM. This CDR3 comprises 15 residues. The germline V and J ends were trimmed by 5 bases and 1 base, with 14 bases remaining between them. CDR3: CASSRVGSHNYGYTF. In nucleotides, the CDR3 is TGTGCCAGCAGTAGGGTGGGTTCCCATAACTATGGCTACACCTTC.

The V gene is TRBV7-9, the J gene TRBJ1-5; D is undetermined. Germline V CDR1 and CDR2: SEHNR, FQNEAQ (reference sequence). Trimming pared 6 bases from V and 4 bases from J, leaving 16 bases between. The CDR3 consists of 15 residues. CDR3 nucleotide sequence: TGTGCCAGCAGTTCGTCGGCCGGGGAGAATCAGCCCCAGCATTTT. Its protein product is CASSSSAGENQPQHF.

This clone was seen once. The rearrangement uses TRBV11-2 and TRBJ2-5, with 7 nucleotides matching TRBD2. V gave up 5 bases and J gave up 13 bases; unmatched junction bases: 16. The CDR3 contains 14 residues. In germline, CDR1 is SGHAT, CDR2 FQNNGV. Here the CDR3 reads CASSPSGTPSDWYF. CDR3 coding DNA: TGTGCCAGCAGCCCCAGCGGGACCCCAAGTGATTGGTACTTC.

This chain joins TRBV6-4 and TRBJ1-1; the match to TRBD1 covers 9 bases. V trimming: 0 bases; J trimming: 10 bases; junction bases outside the gene matches: 6. CDR1 is MRHNA and CDR2 is SNTAGT in the germline V gene. This CDR3 region has 14 residues. CDR3 DNA sequence: TGTGCCAGCAGTGACTCCGGCAGGGGACAGGGAGCTTTCTTT. It yields the protein CASSDSGRGQGAFF.

The J gene is TRBJ2-3, the V gene TRBV10-3; 11 bases align to TRBD2. Trimming cost V 2 bases and J 0 bases; bases outside gene matches: 4. The CDR3 is 17 residues long. The germline V gene encodes CDR1 ENHRY and CDR2 SYGVKD. The CDR3 loop is CAISEGLAGTSTDTQYF. The CDR3 bases are TGTGCCATCAGTGAGGGACTAGCGGGTACAAGCACAGATACGCAGTATTTT.

The table lists this clone with a few counts. The chain is built from TRBV6-5 and TRBJ1-5; D not certain. CDR3 length: 12 residues. Trimming shortened V by 5 bases and J by 4 bases, and 6 bases separated the two germline ends. CDR1 is MNHEY, CDR2 SVGAGI, per germline. The CDR3 region is CASSRINQPQHF. CDR3 coding DNA: TGTGCCAGCAGTCGAATAAATCAGCCCCAGCATTTT.

CDR3 region: CSASIGDRMNTEAFF. The CDR3 region has the DNA TGCAGTGCTAGTATCGGGGACAGGATGAACACTGAAGCTTTCTTT. This chain connects TRBV20-1 to TRBJ1-1; 8 nucleotides match TRBD1. CDR3 length equals 15 residues. The junction had 6 bases not matched to a gene; V was cut back by 3 bases and J by 0 bases. CDR1 and CDR2 (germline): DFQATT, SNEGSKA (reference sequence).

The chain combines TRBV3-1 (or the pseudogene TRBV3-2) with TRBJ2-7, with TRBD2 as a possible D gene (5 bases). Germline lookup yields CDR1 LGHDT and CDR2 YNNKEL (reference sequence). The CDR3 sequence is 12 residues long. The V end was cut by 4 bases, the J end by 1 base, with 5 bases between. The CDR3 region has the DNA TGTGCCAGCAGCCGACTATCCTACGAGCAGTACTTC. It is translated as CASSRLSYEQYF.

The rearrangement links TRBV25-1 to TRBJ2-7; 9 bases are shared with TRBD1. The CDR3 is made up of 16 amino acids. Trimming cost V 6 bases and J 2 bases; bases outside gene matches: 11. Looked up from germline, CDR1 is MGHDK and CDR2 is SYGVNS. The CDR3 region is CASRPPGQGRPYEQYF. The CDR3 nucleotides are TGTGCCAGCAGACCGCCGGGACAGGGTAGGCCCTACGAGCAGTACTTC.

The chain joins TRBV19 to TRBJ2-7, with D possibly matching TRBD2 (6 bases). The CDR3 runs 13 residues. V dropped 0 bases and J dropped 11 bases, with 14 bases sitting between them. Germline CDR1 and CDR2: LNHDA and SQIVND (reference sequence). The CDR3 DNA is TGTGCCAGTAGTATAGAGGGGACTGGGTTTAAGTACTTC. Residues: CASSIEGTGFKYF.

The chain combines TRBV7-2 with TRBJ2-7; D is undetermined. The CDR3 loop spans 14 amino acids. V was shortened by 2 bases and J by 4 bases, with 12 bases between the two germline ends. Germline-derived CDR1 and CDR2 are SGHTA and FQGNSA. This chain's CDR3 is CASSLLVGPYEQYF. In DNA, the CDR3 is TGTGCCAGCAGCTTATTAGTAGGGCCTTACGAGCAGTACTTC.

The chain couples TRBV4-3 to TRBJ1-2, with 7 bases that match TRBD1. Germline CDR1 LGHNA, CDR2 YSLEER. J was trimmed by 3 bases and V by 2 bases; bases with no gene match: 3. The CDR3 runs to 14 residues. Here the CDR3 DNA reads TGCGCCAGCAGCCAAAAACAGGGGTACTATGGCTACACCTTC. Translated, it gives CASSQKQGYYGYTF.

The rearrangement uses TRBV9 and TRBJ1-1; D is uncertain. The CDR3 has 14 amino acids. In germline, CDR1 is SGDLS, CDR2 YYNGEE. V lost 4 bases, J lost 7 bases, and 17 bases lay in between. CDR3 in DNA: TGTGCCAGCAGCCCCAAGGCAACCATCGGTGAAGCTTTCTTT. Translation gives CASSPKATIGEAFF.

The rearrangement links TRBV6-2 or TRBV6-3 to TRBJ2-5; no firm D call. Germline CDR1 is MNHEY and CDR2 is SVGEGT. Trimming removed 5 bases from V and 5 bases from J, with 15 bases in between. The CDR3 extends over 14 amino acids. The CDR3 DNA sequence: TGTGCCAGCAGTCCCCTGGCGCTTTCGGAGACCCAGTACTTC. Translated, it gives CASSPLALSETQYF.

The chain has TRBV28 and TRBJ2-2, with 9 bases fitting TRBD2. Germline assignment: CDR1 MDHEN and CDR2 SYDVKM. V lost 6 bases and J lost 3; bases outside the gene matches: 5. This CDR3 region has 15 residues. In nucleotides, the CDR3 is TGTGCCAGCAGCAGACTAGCGGAAGACACCGGGGAGCTGTTTTTT. Translated: CASSRLAEDTGELFF. Full variable domain (rest looked up from reference TRBV28 and TRBJ2-2): DVKVTQSSRYLVKRTGEKVFLECVQDMDHENMFWYRQDPGLGLRLIYFSYDVKMKEKGDIPEGYSVSREKKERFSLILESASTNQTSMYLCASSRLAEDTGELFFGEGSRLTVL.

This rearrangement joins TRBV6-1 to TRBJ2-7, with 7 bases lining up with TRBD2. The length of the CDR3 is 16 residues. Per the germline V gene, CDR1 is MNHNS and CDR2 is SASEGT. V lost 1 base and J lost 3; bases outside the gene matches: 9. This CDR3 is CASSEEDGRGDYEQYF. The CDR3 DNA reads as TGTGCCAGCAGTGAAGAAGATGGGAGGGGCGACTACGAGCAGTACTTC.

Comment on this clone: This CDR3 is also generated by other DNA sequences in the sample. This chain joins TRBV12-3 or TRBV12-4 and TRBJ2-3; D ambiguous. CDR3 length equals 11 residues. V was clipped by 3 bases and J by 6 bases, with 4 bases between them. The CDR3: CASSLGDTQYF. CDR3 nucleotides: TGTGCCAGCAGTTTGGGGGATACGCAGTATTTT.

The V call is TRBV12-3 or TRBV12-4, the J call TRBJ1-5; D uncertain. The CDR3 is 13 residues long. The V gene lost 6 bases and the J gene lost 2 bases, with 8 bases spanning the gap. The CDR3 nucleotides read TGTGCCAGCAGCAAGGACGGCAATCAGCCCCAGCATTTT. Its translation is CASSKDGNQPQHF.

The genes are TRBV5-8 and TRBJ1-1; D is uncertain. CDR3 length: 16 amino acids. Per the germline V gene, CDR1 is SGHTS and CDR2 is YDEGEE. Trimming stripped 0 bases from V and 0 bases from J, with 12 bases between. The CDR3 region has the DNA TGTGCCAGCAGCTTGGGGACGGGTAGGATGAACACTGAAGCTTTCTTT. As protein: CASSLGTGRMNTEAFF. The variable domain in full, completed from reference TRBV5-8 and TRBJ1-1, reads EAGVTQSPTHLIKTRGQQATLRCSPISGHTSVYWYQQALGLGLQFLLWYDEGEERNRGNFPPRFSGRQFPNYSSELNVNALELEDSALYLCASSLGTGRMNTEAFFGQGTRLTVV.

The V call is TRBV7-3, the J call TRBJ2-3, with D perhaps matching TRBD1 (7 bases). Germline CDR1 and CDR2: SGHTA and FQGTGA. V shed 2 bases and J shed 4 bases, with 16 bases lying between them. The CDR3 covers 16 residues. DNA of the CDR3: TGTGCCAGCAGCTTACAGGGGGTGGGACTGGCAGATACGCAGTATTTT. Amino acid sequence: CASSLQGVGLADTQYF.

V is TRBV19 and J is TRBJ2-7, with D perhaps TRBD2 (6 bases). The V and J ends lost 6 bases and 1 base respectively, with 7 bases between them. The V gene's germline CDR1 is LNHDA and CDR2 SQIVND (reference sequence). There are 12 residues in the CDR3. Here the CDR3 reads CASRGTSYEQYF. The CDR3 DNA reads TGTGCCAGTAGAGGGACTTCCTACGAGCAGTACTTC.

The chain joins TRBV4-2 to TRBJ2-7; 7 bases are a match to TRBD1. Germline V gene lookup returns CDR1 LGHNA and CDR2 YNFKEQ. There are 16 residues in the CDR3. Trimming cost V 0 bases and J 3 bases; bases outside gene matches: 8. The CDR3 region has the DNA TGTGCCAGCAGCCAAGATCAAGGGGACAGAGGCTACGAGCAGTACTTC. This gives the protein CASSQDQGDRGYEQYF.

The chain uses TRBV19 and TRBJ1-2; D not certain. Germline V gives CDR1 LNHDA, CDR2 SQIVND (reference sequence). V was cut by 6 bases and J by 3 bases, with 17 bases left in between. The CDR3 loop spans 15 amino acids. DNA for the CDR3: TGTGCCAGTAGCCCCACGGCTGTCTTTTACTATGGCTACACCTTC. This codes for CASSPTAVFYYGYTF.

The chain links TRBV15 to TRBJ1-1; TRBD1 aligns across 8 bases. The CDR3 consists of 15 residues. With V trimmed by 1 base and J by 0 bases, 1 base remained unmatched. The V gene's germline CDR1 is LNHNV and CDR2 YYDKDF (reference sequence). This CDR3 is CATSRGTGMNTEAFF. CDR3 DNA: TGTGCCACCAGCAGAGGGACAGGGATGAACACTGAAGCTTTCTTT.